The entry that follows covers one T cell receptor (beta chain) sequence. Its cognate antigen is unknown. The data derive from a study of blood T cells in healthy people across ages. General observations from the study: CMV infection status of these donors was not known.

Trimming cost V 4 bases and J 11 bases, with 29 bases left between them. CDR1 ENHRY and CDR2 SYGVKD come from the germline V gene. The CDR3 has 17 amino acids. Then a second PCR, running roughly 7 to 11 cycles, was carried out with a sample-barcoded 5' primer and a J-beta primer mix. Each of the samples gave a minimum of 3 million paired-end reads that contained CDR3. TCRdb recomputed calls from the 5' RACE reads with MiXCR, one row per CDR3 protein. The sample records about 1.1 million distinct CDR3 sequences, 35% to 40% being singletons. The chain recombines TRBV10-3 with TRBJ2-5; either TRBD1 or TRBD2 may fit D (5 bases each). This clonotype was obtained from a man aged 18 to 29 in good health. Sequenced: blood. The chain's CDR3 is CAISATGTLPPRNEQYF. In nucleotides, the CDR3 is TGTGCCATCAGTGCCACGGGGACCCTTCCGCCCAGGAATGAGCAGTACTTC.